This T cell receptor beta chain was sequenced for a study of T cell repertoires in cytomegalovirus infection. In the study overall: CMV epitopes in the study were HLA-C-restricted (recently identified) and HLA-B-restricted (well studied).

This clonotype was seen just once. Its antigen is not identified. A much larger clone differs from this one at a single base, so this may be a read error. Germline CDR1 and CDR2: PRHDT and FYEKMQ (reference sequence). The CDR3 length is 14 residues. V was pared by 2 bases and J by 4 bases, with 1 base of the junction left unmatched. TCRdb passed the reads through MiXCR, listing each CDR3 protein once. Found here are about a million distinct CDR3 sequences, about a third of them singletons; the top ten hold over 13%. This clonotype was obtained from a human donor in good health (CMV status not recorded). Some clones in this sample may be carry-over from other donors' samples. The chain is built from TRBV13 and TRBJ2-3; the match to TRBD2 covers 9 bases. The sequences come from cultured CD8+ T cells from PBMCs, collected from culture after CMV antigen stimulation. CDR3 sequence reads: CASSLLAGADTQYF. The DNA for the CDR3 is TGTGCCAGCAGCTTATTAGCGGGGGCAGATACGCAGTATTTT.